The TCR beta chain under discussion was sequenced for a study of T cells in Graves' hyperthyroidism and ophthalmopathy (dated by TCRdb to the late 2010s). For the wider study: Peripheral blood was sampled at the time of initial diagnosis, prior to any treatment. Prospective prediction of ophthalmopathy was tested in an independent validation cohort of 18 to 20 hyperthyroidism patients and 15 to 17 patients who later progressed to ophthalmopathy. After blood sampling, hyperthyroidism patients were treated with methimazole at a starting dose of 30 mg daily, and ophthalmopathy patients were treated with high-dose intravenous methylprednisolone. The 75 to 100 discovery patients were divided at random into training and test sets in a 7:3 ratio. The paper reports TCR Vbeta CDR3 sequencing of approximately 140 peripheral blood samples: approximately 41 ophthalmopathy, over 70 hyperthyroidism and around 17 progressor patients. Thyroid tissue and blood T-cell repertoires from about six Graves' hyperthyroidism patients were also compared in the study. To identify TCR V-J signatures that set the groups apart, the researchers used a discovery cohort of 100 or so patients, made up of 40 to 45 with Graves' ophthalmopathy and about 60 with stable Graves' hyperthyroidism. Study-level results and caveats: In validation, the model predicted progression to ophthalmopathy a median of about 6 months before onset, with roughly 68% sensitivity and about 72% specificity. Most expanded thyroid clonotypes (frequency above 0.001) were also detected in blood, a finding suggesting that blood repertoires may reflect thyroid immune responses. In cross-validation, a model built on a 13 V-J signature told ophthalmopathy apart from stable hyperthyroidism with approximately 90% sensitivity and about 81% specificity, and in testing the same model reached 80%/75%. Sample size was not statistically predetermined, and blinding of investigators to group allocation was not performed.

Unmatched junction bases come to 0, with V trimmed by 3 bases and J by 0 bases. Based on the germline V gene, the CDR1 and CDR2 sequences are LGHNA and YNFKEQ. Reading from cysteine to phenylalanine, the CDR3 counts 16 amino acids. CDR3 DNA only is kept here, 48 bases in frame from base 1. The TCR beta CDR3 regions were amplified from RNA transcripts. A first-round RT-PCR of the TCR CDR3 used the HTBI primer set with the Qiagen OneStep RT-PCR kit. Libraries were constructed in a second round of multiplex PCR, after which size selection and purification were carried out. The libraries were sequenced on an Illumina HiSeq2000 using paired-end 100 bp reads. In the paper's pipeline: SOAPnuke was used to process the raw data, throwing out any read that contained adapters or uncalled bases, had a mean Phred below 15, or lacked an exact constant-primer or identifier match. COPE v1.2.5 was used to merge the high-quality paired reads, and each unique nucleotide sequence was defined as a clonotype. MiTCR v1.1 was used to align clonotypes to the IMGT TRBV, TRBD and TRBJ reference segments. Analysis was restricted to V-J combinations with a frequency above 0.0001, which covered approximately 99% of repertoires. The TCS score was defined as F50 (clonal expansion) divided by E x V (chaos), with BLOSUM62-based TCRdist calculated between CDR3 peptides within each V-J. Welch's t-statistics and random forest reduced 500 to 650 V-J features to roughly 13, which were used in a naive Bayes classifier (R e1071). TCRdb applied fastp at Q25 and MiXCR to the public reads, then kept only in-frame beta chains. Rows with a matching CDR3 protein are joined into one entry that keeps the most common DNA and genes. The V and J calls follow TCRdb's processing rather than the paper's. The sample table contains 240,000 or so distinct CDR3 sequences; only one count was recorded for approximately 16% of them. Of the sample, around 30% is held by the ten largest clones.

Details on this clonotype: Its antigen is unknown. No base quality information exists; no much larger clone differs at one position.

Moderately to severely active disease, a Clinical Activity Score of at least 3, a NOSPECS grade of at least 4, and a duration under 3 months were present in ophthalmopathy patients. The study excluded patients with uncontrolled infections, other autoimmune diseases, pregnancy or lactation. Clinical symptoms, serum thyroxine and TRAb, thyroid ultrasound, and orbital computed tomography formed the basis for the diagnoses. PBMCs were isolated from about 10 ml of fresh peripheral blood by Ficoll-Paque density gradient centrifugation. Total RNA was extracted with Trizol reagent, and quality was checked on an Agilent 2100 Bioanalyzer.

The rearranged chain carries TRBV4-2 and TRBJ2-3; TRBD2 fits 13 bases in the junction. This sequence originates from a woman younger than 35 with Graves' ophthalmopathy. Material: blood. The CDR3 reads as follows: CASSQGLAGSTDTQYF. The nucleotide sequence is given as TGTGCCAGCAGCCAGGGACTAGCGGGAAGCACAGATACGCAGTATTTT.